This TCR beta chain was obtained from a study of shared clonotypes between healthy human individuals. Study background: Per donor, CD8 memory used one plate, CD8 naive used two, CD4 memory used three and CD4 naive used three.

V was clipped by 2 bases and J by 6 bases; unmatched bases: 11. The CDR3 length is 16 residues. CDR1 SGDLS and CDR2 YYNGEE come from the germline V gene. Study results and caveats: Non-shared clonotypes had lower generation probabilities than those shared by all four donors.

Naive CD8 cells lacked CD45RO, underwent positive selection for CCR7 and left out terminally differentiated effector memory CD45RA+ cells. This clone was counted a single time. Its antigen is not identified. Clones were read by immunoSEQ multiplex PCR, and TCRdb kept only the in-frame ones, dropping some. Of fewer than 850,000 clones detected, roughly 96% appear once; the ten largest clones hold approximately 0.2%. This TCR was recovered from a man aged 25 to 40 in good health. Source material: naive CD8+ T cells sorted from blood. This sequence joins TRBV9 and TRBJ1-2; TRBD1 matches at 9 bases. This CDR3 reads CASSVPRDRVDHGYTF. The CDR3 DNA is TGTGCCAGCAGCGTTCCCCGGGACAGGGTGGATCATGGCTACACCTTC.